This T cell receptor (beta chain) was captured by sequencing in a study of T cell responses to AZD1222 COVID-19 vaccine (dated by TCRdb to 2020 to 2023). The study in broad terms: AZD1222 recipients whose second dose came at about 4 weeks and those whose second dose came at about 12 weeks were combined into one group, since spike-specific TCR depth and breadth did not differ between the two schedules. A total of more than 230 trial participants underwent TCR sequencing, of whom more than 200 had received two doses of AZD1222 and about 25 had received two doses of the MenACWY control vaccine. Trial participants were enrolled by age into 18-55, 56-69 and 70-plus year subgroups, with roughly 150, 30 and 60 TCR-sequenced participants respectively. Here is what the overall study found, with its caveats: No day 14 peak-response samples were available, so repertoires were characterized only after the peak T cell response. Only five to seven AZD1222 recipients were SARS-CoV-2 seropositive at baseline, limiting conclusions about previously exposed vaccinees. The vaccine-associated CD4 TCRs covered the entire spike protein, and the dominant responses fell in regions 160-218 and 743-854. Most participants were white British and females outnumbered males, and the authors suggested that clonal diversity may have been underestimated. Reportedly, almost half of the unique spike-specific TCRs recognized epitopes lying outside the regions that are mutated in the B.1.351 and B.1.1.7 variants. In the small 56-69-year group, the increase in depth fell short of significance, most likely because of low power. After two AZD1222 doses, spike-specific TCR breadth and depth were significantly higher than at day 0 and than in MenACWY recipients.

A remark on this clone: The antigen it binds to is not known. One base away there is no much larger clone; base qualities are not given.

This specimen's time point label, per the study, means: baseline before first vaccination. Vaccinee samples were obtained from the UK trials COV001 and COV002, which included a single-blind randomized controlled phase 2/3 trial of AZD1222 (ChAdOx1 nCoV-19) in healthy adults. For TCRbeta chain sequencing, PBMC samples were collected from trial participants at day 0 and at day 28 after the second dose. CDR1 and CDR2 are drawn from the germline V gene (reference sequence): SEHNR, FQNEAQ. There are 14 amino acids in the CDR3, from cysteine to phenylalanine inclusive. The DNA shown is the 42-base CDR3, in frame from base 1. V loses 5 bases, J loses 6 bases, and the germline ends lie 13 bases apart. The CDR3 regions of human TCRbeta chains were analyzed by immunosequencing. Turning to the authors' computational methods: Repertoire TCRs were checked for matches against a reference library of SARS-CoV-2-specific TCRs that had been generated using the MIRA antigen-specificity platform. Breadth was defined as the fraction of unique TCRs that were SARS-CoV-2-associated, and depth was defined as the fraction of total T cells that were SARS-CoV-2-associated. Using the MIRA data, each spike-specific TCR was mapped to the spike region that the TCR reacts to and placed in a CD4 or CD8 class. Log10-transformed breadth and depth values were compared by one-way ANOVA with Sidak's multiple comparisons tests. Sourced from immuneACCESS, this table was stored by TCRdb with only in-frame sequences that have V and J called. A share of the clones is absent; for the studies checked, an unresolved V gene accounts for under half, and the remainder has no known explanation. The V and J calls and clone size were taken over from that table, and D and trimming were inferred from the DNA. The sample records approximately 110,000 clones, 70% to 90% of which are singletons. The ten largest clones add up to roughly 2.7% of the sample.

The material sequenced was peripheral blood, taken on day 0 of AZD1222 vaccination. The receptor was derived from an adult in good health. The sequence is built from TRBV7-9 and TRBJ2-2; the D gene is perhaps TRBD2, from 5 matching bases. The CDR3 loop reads CASSRTISAGELFF. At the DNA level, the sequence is TGTGCCAGCAGCCGTACCATTAGCGCCGGGGAGCTGTTTTTT.